This T cell receptor beta chain was profiled in a study of radiotherapy plus CTLA-4 blockade in lung cancer. Patients in the study, people with chemo-refractory metastatic non-small-cell lung cancer, received focal radiation plus ipilimumab CTLA-4 blockade. CDR3 size: 16 residues. With 1 base removed from V and 0 bases from J, the gap between germline ends came to 13 bases. CDR1 and CDR2 (germline): SEHNR, FQNEAQ (reference sequence). The table came from immunoSEQ multiplex PCR; TCRdb's copy has only in-frame clones and leaves some out. The data hold approximately 48,000 clones, with approximately 84% observed a single time. General observations from the study: With interferon-beta, early dynamics of blood T cell clones were reported to best predict response.

As for this clone: The target antigen is unknown.

The sequence derives from a human donor with non-small cell lung cancer whose response to radiotherapy plus ipilimumab could not be evaluated. Here the sequenced sample was peripheral blood, taken from a patient treated with radiotherapy plus ipilimumab. The chain is built from TRBV7-9 and TRBJ2-7; perhaps TRBD2 as D (5 bases). The CDR3 DNA reads as TGTGCCAGCAGCTTAGTCCGTAGTAGCGTCTCCTACGAGCAGTACTTC. Translation: CASSLVRSSVSYEQYF.